There are many counts of the clone carrying this T cell receptor (beta chain). Germline CDR1 SEHNR, CDR2 FQNEAQ (reference sequence). The CDR3 is made up of 15 amino acids. J gave up 7 bases and V 5 bases, and 9 bases lay outside the gene matches. The cDNA came from 5'RACE with 10-nucleotide random UMIs. A single record per CDR3 protein comes from TCRdb applying MiXCR to the 5' RACE reads. The table shows 55,000 to 65,000 distinct CDR3 sequences, with about 10% occurring only once. Time point here: longitudinal time-point 1 (baseline). This sample stems from a study of neurological immune-mediated disorders.

The sequence was collected from a male donor with HTLV-1-associated myelopathy (HAM/TSP). V and J are TRBV7-9 and TRBJ2-3, with 10 bases lining up with TRBD2. The sequenced sample was PBMCs. Here the CDR3 DNA reads TGTGCCAGCAGCCTCGCAGCGGGGGGGCCCTATACGCAGTATTTT. Residues: CASSLAAGGPYTQYF.